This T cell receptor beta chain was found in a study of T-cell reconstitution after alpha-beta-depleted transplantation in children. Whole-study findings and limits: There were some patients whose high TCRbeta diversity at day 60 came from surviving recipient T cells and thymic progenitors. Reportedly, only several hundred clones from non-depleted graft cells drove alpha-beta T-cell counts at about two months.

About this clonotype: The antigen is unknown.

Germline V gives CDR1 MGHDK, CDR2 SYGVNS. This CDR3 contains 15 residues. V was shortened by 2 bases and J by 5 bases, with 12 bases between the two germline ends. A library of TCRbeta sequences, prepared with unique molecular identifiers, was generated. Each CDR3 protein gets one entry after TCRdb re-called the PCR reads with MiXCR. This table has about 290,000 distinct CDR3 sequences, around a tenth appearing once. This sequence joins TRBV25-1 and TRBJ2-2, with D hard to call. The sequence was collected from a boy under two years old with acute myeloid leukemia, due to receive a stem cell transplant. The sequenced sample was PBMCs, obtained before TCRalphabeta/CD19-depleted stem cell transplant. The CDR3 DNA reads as TGTGCCAGCAGTGAAACAAAGGTGTTTACCGGGGAGCTGTTTTTT. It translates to CASSETKVFTGELFF.